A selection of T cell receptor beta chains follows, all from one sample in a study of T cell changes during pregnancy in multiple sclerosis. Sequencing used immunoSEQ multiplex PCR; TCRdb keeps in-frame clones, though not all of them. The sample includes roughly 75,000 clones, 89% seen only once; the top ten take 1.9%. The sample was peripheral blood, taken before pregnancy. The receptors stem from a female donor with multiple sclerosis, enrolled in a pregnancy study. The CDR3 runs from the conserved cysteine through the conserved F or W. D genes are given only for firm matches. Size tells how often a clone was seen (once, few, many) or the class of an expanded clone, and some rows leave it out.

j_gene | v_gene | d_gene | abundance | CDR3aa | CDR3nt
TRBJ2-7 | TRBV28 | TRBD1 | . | CASRARPGGTYEQYF | TGTGCCAGCAGGGCCCGCCCAGGGGGTACGTACGAGCAGTACTTC
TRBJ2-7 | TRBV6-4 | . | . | CASSDPDSVHSYEQYF | TGTGCCAGCAGTGACCCCGACAGCGTTCACTCCTACGAGCAGTACTTC
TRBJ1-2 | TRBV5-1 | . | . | CASSIGQAWANYGYTF | TGCGCCAGCAGCATAGGCCAGGCTTGGGCTAACTATGGCTACACCTTC
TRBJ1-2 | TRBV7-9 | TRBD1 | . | CASSSALRGRLDGYTF | TGTGCCAGCAGCTCCGCCCTTAGGGGGCGCTTAGATGGCTACACCTTC
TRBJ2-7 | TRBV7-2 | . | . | CASSFGRGHSYEQYF | TGTGCCAGCAGCTTTGGTAGAGGGCACTCCTACGAGCAGTACTTC
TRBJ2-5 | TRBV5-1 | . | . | CASSLTSVEETQYF | TGCGCCAGCAGCTTAACTAGTGTGGAAGAGACCCAGTACTTC
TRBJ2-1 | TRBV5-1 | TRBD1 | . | CASSLGQGDDEQFF | TGCGCCAGCAGCTTGGGACAGGGGGACGATGAGCAGTTCTTC
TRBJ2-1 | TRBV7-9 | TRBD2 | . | CASRHIAGTSYNEQFF | TGTGCCAGCAGGCATATAGCCGGGACTAGCTACAATGAGCAGTTCTTC
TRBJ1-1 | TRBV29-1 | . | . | CSVEDPGPNTEAFF | TGCAGCGTTGAAGATCCAGGTCCGAACACTGAAGCTTTCTTT
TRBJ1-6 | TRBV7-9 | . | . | CASSLGAGDNSPLHF | TGTGCCAGCAGCTTGGGGGCAGGGGATAATTCACCCCTCCACTTT
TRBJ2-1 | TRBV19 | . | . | CASSIAGAYNEQFF | TGTGCCAGTAGTATAGCGGGGGCCTACAATGAGCAGTTCTTC
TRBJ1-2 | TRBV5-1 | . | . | CASSPIRAGNYGYTF | TGCGCCAGCAGCCCGATCCGTGCGGGCAACTATGGCTACACCTTC
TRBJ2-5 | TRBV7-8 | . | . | CASIRDLPDQETQYF | TGTGCCAGCATCCGGGATCTACCGGATCAAGAGACCCAGTACTTC
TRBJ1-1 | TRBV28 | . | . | CASSLPLNTEAFF | TGTGCCAGCAGTTTACCCTTGAACACTGAAGCTTTCTTT
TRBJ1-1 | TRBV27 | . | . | CASSLSQLLMNTEAFF | TGTGCCAGCAGTTTATCCCAACTACTAATGAACACTGAAGCTTTCTTT
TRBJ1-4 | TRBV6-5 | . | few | CASSYGQSYEKLFF | TGTGCCAGCAGTTACGGGCAGTCATATGAAAAACTGTTTTTT
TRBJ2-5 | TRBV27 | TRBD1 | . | CASSPRGRGLAETQYF | TGTGCCAGCAGTCCCCGGGGCAGGGGGTTGGCGGAGACCCAGTACTTC
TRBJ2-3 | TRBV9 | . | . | CASSERSFTDTQYF | TGTGCCAGCAGCGAGCGGTCCTTCACAGATACGCAGTATTTT
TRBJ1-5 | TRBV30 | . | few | CAWSRSIRDQPQHF | TGTGCCTGGAGTAGGAGTATCCGTGATCAGCCCCAGCATTTT
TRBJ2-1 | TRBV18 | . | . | CASRDYNEQFF | TGTGCCAGCCGGGACTACAATGAGCAGTTCTTC
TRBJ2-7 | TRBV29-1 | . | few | CSGGGGRAYEQYF | TGCAGCGGGGGAGGAGGCCGAGCCTACGAGCAGTACTTC
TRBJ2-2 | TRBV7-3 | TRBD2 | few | CASSPMGGTSSGELFF | TGTGCCAGCAGCCCTATGGGGGGGACCTCGTCCGGGGAGCTGTTTTTT
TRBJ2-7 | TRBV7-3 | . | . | CASSLQGNYEQYF | TGTGCCAGCAGCTTACAGGGAAACTACGAGCAGTACTTC
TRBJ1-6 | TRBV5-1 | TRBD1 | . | CASAQQGANSPLHF | TGCGCCAGCGCCCAACAGGGGGCAAATTCACCCCTCCACTTT
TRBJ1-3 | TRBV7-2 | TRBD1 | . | CASSVQGAIGNTIYF | TGTGCCAGCAGCGTACAGGGGGCGATAGGAAACACCATATATTTT
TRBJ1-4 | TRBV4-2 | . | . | CASSQRGVTNEKLFF | TGTGCCAGCAGTCAGCGCGGGGTAACTAATGAAAAACTGTTTTTT